The rows below give T cell receptor beta chains drawn from one sample of a study of monozygotic twins with inflammatory bowel disease. From its re-call of the 5' RACE reads, TCRdb lists each CDR3 protein once, without DNA. The sample has about 380,000 distinct CDR3 sequences. What was sequenced was blood. The receptor source for this set is a human donor with ulcerative colitis or Crohn's disease, or a healthy co-twin of an affected twin (not recorded which). Both conserved end residues are part of each CDR3.

j_call v_call cdr3_aa
TRBJ2-1 TRBV25-1 CASSDPVLAGSKGHNEQFF
TRBJ1-2 TRBV6-5 CASSYSGQGNEAGDGYTF
TRBJ2-7 TRBV30 CAWSDQAGSSSEQYF
TRBJ2-7 TRBV28 CASSLYEYSYEQYF
TRBJ2-7 TRBV12-3/TRBV12-4 CASSSTGVTYF
TRBJ1-6 TRBV19 CASSRINSPLHF
TRBJ2-2 TRBV19 CASSLSTGELFF
TRBJ1-1 TRBV6-1 CASTALPGRGLTEAFF
TRBJ2-1 TRBV7-9 CASGHRDSYSYNEQFF
TRBJ2-3 TRBV25-1 CASSEYVDTQYF
TRBJ2-5 TRBV12-3/TRBV12-4 CASSGSGGAFPIQETQYF
TRBJ1-1 TRBV7-9 CASTPASNAEAFF
TRBJ2-5 TRBV5-1 CASSLQQGAVETQYF
TRBJ2-5 TRBV7-9 CASSFKETQYF
TRBJ2-7 TRBV7-3 CASSLGSRPISEQYF
TRBJ2-3 TRBV18 CASSPLGVLAGGSTDTQYF
TRBJ1-2 TRBV7-9 CASSLNRGTNYGYTF
TRBJ1-3 TRBV29-1 CSVLDRPSSGNTIYF
TRBJ2-5 TRBV7-3 CASSPRYQETQYF
TRBJ2-7 TRBV4-1 CASSQGTGLAYEQYF